Presented here are 16 T cell receptor beta chains from one specimen sequenced in a study of blood T cell repertoires in COVID-19. Generated by immunoSEQ multiplex PCR, the TCRdb table keeps only in-frame clones and is missing some. The sample holds 80,000 to 90,000 clones, around 82% seen once. Sequenced input: peripheral blood. The source of these receptors is a woman of 80 years or more with COVID-19, enrolled during active disease.

The chain employs TRBV6-6 and TRBJ2-1; D is perhaps TRBD2 (5 bases). The CDR3 runs to 13 residues. V lost 1 base and J lost 9, with 10 bases in between. CDR1 MNHNY and CDR2 SVGAGI come from the germline V gene (reference sequence). CDR3 in DNA: TGTGCCAGCAGTTACTTCCGCGGGCCTGAGCAGTTCTTC. Encoded protein: CASSYFRGPEQFF.

CDR3 in amino acids: CATSVPGQGIPGNTIYF. CDR3 bases: TGTGCCACCAGTGTTCCGGGACAGGGAATACCTGGAAACACCATATATTTT. This chain links TRBV24-1 with TRBJ1-3, with TRBD1 identical over 9 bases. V dropped 5 bases and J dropped 2; count of bases not matched to a gene: 9. CDR1 and CDR2 from the germline V gene are KGHDR and SFDVKD. This CDR3 region has 17 residues.

J is TRBJ2-1 and V is TRBV3-1 (or the pseudogene TRBV3-2), with TRBD2 identical over 9 bases. Germline V gene sequence: CDR1 LGHDT, CDR2 YNNKEL (reference sequence). V shed 5 bases, J shed 5 bases, and the junction held 7 bases outside the gene matches. The CDR3 is 15 amino acids. CDR3 sequence: CASSIPGTSNNEQFF. DNA for the CDR3: TGTGCCAGCAGCATACCCGGGACTAGCAACAATGAGCAGTTCTTC.

This chain uses TRBV19 with TRBJ2-7; D might be TRBD2 (5 bases). This CDR3 has 13 amino acids. V was shortened by 5 bases and J by 7 bases, with 15 bases between the two germline ends. Germline V gives CDR1 LNHDA, CDR2 SQIVND (reference sequence). The CDR3 DNA sequence: TGTGCCAGTAGTCATCGGGTGCCGGGGGAGCAGTACTTC. This translates into CASSHRVPGEQYF.

V and J are TRBV9 and TRBJ2-5; 8 bases fit TRBD1. V lost 7 bases and J lost 5; bases outside the gene matches: 13. The germline V gene has CDR1 SGDLS and CDR2 YYNGEE. This CDR3 contains 15 residues. The CDR3 region has the DNA TGTGCCAGCGGGGGTGGCAGGGGGCGGTGGGAGACCCAGTACTTC. This encodes CASGGGRGRWETQYF.

This clone was counted once. The chain links TRBV28 to TRBJ1-6, with a tentative D call TRBD1 (5 bases). Germline values: CDR1 MDHEN, CDR2 SYDVKM. This CDR3 spans 15 amino acids. With 4 bases removed from V and 6 bases from J, the gap between germline ends came to 13 bases. The CDR3 nucleotides read TGTGCCAGCAGTTCGTCGATGGGACTTAATTCACCCCTCCACTTT. Protein product: CASSSSMGLNSPLHF.

The rearrangement links TRBV3-1 (or the pseudogene TRBV3-2) to TRBJ2-3; TRBD2 matches 11 bases. The CDR3 loop spans 17 amino acids. Germline trimming cut 1 base from V and 5 bases from J; bases unmatched to any gene: 8. Germline loops: CDR1 LGHDT, CDR2 YNNKEL (reference sequence). The CDR3 DNA is TGTGCCAGCAGCCAAGTAGGTAGCGGGGGGGCCTTAGATACGCAGTATTTT. It is translated as CASSQVGSGGALDTQYF.

Written as DNA, the CDR3 is TGTGCCAGCAGCTTTGGAGCCGGGACAGGGTTCGAGCAGTACTTC. Translation gives CASSFGAGTGFEQYF. The J gene is TRBJ2-7, the V gene TRBV11-2; 9 nucleotides match TRBD1. CDR1 is SGHAT, CDR2 FQNNGV, per germline. This CDR3 has 15 amino acids. Trimming at V came to 3 bases and at J to 6 bases, leaving 9 bases not matched to a gene.

The chain couples TRBV30 to TRBJ1-1; D is undetermined. The CDR3 has 11 amino acids. CDR1 and CDR2 (germline): GTSNPN, SVGIG (reference sequence). CDR3: CVYSRDTEAFF. CDR3 in DNA: TGTGTCTACTCCCGGGACACTGAAGCTTTCTTT.

The V gene is TRBV7-3, the J gene TRBJ1-6; tentatively, D is TRBD1 (6 bases). Germline assignment: CDR1 SGHTA and CDR2 FQGTGA. Trimming stripped 4 bases from V and 2 bases from J, with 9 bases between. The CDR3 totals 15 residues. The DNA of the CDR3 is TGTGCCAGCAGCTCCCAGGGGACCTATAATTCACCCCTCCACTTT. Amino acids: CASSSQGTYNSPLHF.

This clone was detected only once. The V gene is TRBV2, the J gene TRBJ2-2; 7 positions agree with TRBD1. This CDR3 spans 15 amino acids. From germline, CDR1 is SNHLY and CDR2 FYNNEI. The V segment lost 7 bases and the J segment 1 base; nucleotides outside the gene matches: 6. The CDR3 DNA is TGTGCCAGCAAGGTCCGGACAGGGAACACCGGGGAGCTGTTTTTT. Translated: CASKVRTGNTGELFF.

The rearrangement joins TRBV7-9 to TRBJ1-2; D is possibly TRBD1 (5 bases). Germline CDR1 reads SEHNR; CDR2 reads FQNEAQ (reference sequence). CDR3 length: 14 residues. V lost 5 bases to trimming and J lost 4 bases, with 14 bases between them. The CDR3 nucleotides read TGTGCCAGCAGCCGCCCTCCGGGGGGCTATGGCTACACCTTC. Translating it yields CASSRPPGGYGYTF.

The chain combines TRBV27 with TRBJ2-1, with D perhaps TRBD2 (5 bases). The CDR3 extends over 12 amino acids. Trimming cost V 6 bases and J 10 bases, with 13 bases left between them. The germline V gene has CDR1 MNHEY and CDR2 SMNVEV (reference sequence). DNA for the CDR3: TGTGCCAGCAGGTTCGGACCGGGGGAGCAGTTCTTC. Translation gives CASRFGPGEQFF.

This sequence joins TRBV10-3 and TRBJ1-4, with a possible D match to TRBD1 (5 bases). Trimming took 7 bases from V and 0 from J, leaving 15 bases between them. The germline gives CDR1 ENHRY, CDR2 SYGVKD. CDR3 length: 16 residues. The CDR3 protein is CAINVTGQATNEKLFF. The CDR3 region has the DNA TGTGCCATCAATGTAACCGGACAAGCAACTAATGAAAAACTGTTTTTT.

CDR3 nucleotides: TGTGCCAGCAGCTTCGGTGCCGGGGAGCTGTTTTTT. Translating gives CASSFGAGELFF. The J gene is TRBJ2-2, the V gene TRBV7-2; no reliable D call. The CDR3 covers 12 residues. CDR1 and CDR2 from the germline V gene are SGHTA and FQGNSA. V was shortened by 3 bases and J by 6 bases, with 5 bases between the two germline ends.

The genes are TRBV18 and TRBJ2-5, with 9 bases matching TRBD1. This CDR3 is built from 16 residues. J lost 1 base, V lost 1 base, and 4 bases had no gene match. CDR1 is KGHSH and CDR2 is LQKENI in the germline V gene. DNA of the CDR3: TGTGCCAGCTCACCACTTGGACAGGGGCTCCAAGAGACCCAGTACTTC. As protein: CASSPLGQGLQETQYF.